This T cell receptor beta chain emerged from a study of CD8 T cells in Susac syndrome. Findings and caveats of the study: CD8+ clonal expansion in Susac was maximal in TEMRA cells and in active patients.

Random hexamers primed reverse transcription of about 0.45 to 1 ug RNA. Coverage of TCR beta CDR3 amplification by immunoSEQ multiplex PCR extended to 54 Vbeta and 13 Jbeta. TCRdb called the immunoSEQ multiplex PCR reads again in MiXCR, with one record for every CDR3 protein. The table has around 90,000 distinct CDR3 sequences, roughly 96% seen once. CD8+ and CD4+ T cells circulating in blood were sequenced for TCR beta. Germline V gene sequence: CDR1 DFQATT, CDR2 SNEGSKA (reference sequence). The CDR3 contains 14 residues. Trimming took 6 bases from V and 2 from J, leaving 16 bases between them. A remark on this clonotype: The antigen remains unidentified.

Sequencing was performed on CD8+ T cells from PBMCs. This rearrangement joins TRBV20-1 to TRBJ1-1; D perhaps matches TRBD1 (5 bases). This clonotype was sampled from a human donor with Susac syndrome. CDR3: CSAASGAGNTEAFF. CDR3 sequence (DNA): TGCAGTGCCGCCTCTGGGGCCGGTAACACTGAAGCTTTCTTT.